The 3 T cell receptor beta chains presented below share a single source sample, sequenced in a study of blood T cell repertoires in COVID-19. Method: immunoSEQ multiplex PCR; TCRdb's copy keeps in-frame clones and lacks some. The profile covers a few hundred thousand clones, with approximately 84% appearing a single time and roughly a tenth taken by the ten largest. Source material: PBMCs or T cells enriched from blood (not recorded which). The source of these receptors is a woman younger than 30 who had recovered from COVID-19.

The gene calls are TRBV6-5 and TRBJ2-5, with 7 bases fitting TRBD2. Per the germline V gene, CDR1 is MNHEY and CDR2 is SVGAGI. Germline trimming cut 7 bases from V and 1 base from J; bases unmatched to any gene: 9. The CDR3 runs 15 residues. For the CDR3, the DNA is TGTGCCAGCACCACGATGGGGGGGACCCAAGAGACCCAGTACTTC. Its protein is CASTTMGGTQETQYF.

The V gene is TRBV19, the J gene TRBJ1-5, with D possibly matching TRBD1 (6 bases). The CDR3 loop spans 15 amino acids. Germline CDR1 and CDR2: LNHDA and SQIVND (reference sequence). The ends were cut back, 3 bases at V and 3 bases at J, with 12 bases in the middle. CDR3: CASSIPTGPNQPQHF. The CDR3 coding sequence is TGTGCCAGTAGTATTCCGACAGGACCCAATCAGCCCCAGCATTTT.

V and J are TRBV30 and TRBJ1-4; D not certain. CDR1 and CDR2 from the germline V gene are GTSNPN and SVGIG (reference sequence). This CDR3 comprises 12 residues. Trimming shortened V by 2 bases and J by 8 bases, and 9 bases separated the two germline ends. CDR3 nucleotides: TGTGCCTGGAGTCAGAACAGCGAAAAACTGTTTTTT. It translates to CAWSQNSEKLFF.